The 16 T cell receptor beta chains reported below all come from one sample, sequenced in a study of T-cell memory formation after mild COVID-19. TCRdb processed the 5' RACE reads anew with MiXCR; each CDR3 protein has one entry. The sample lists about 310,000 distinct CDR3 sequences; approximately 15% were seen once. Sequencing was carried out using PBMCs or a T cell subset sorted from them (not recorded which). All receptors come from a man between 18 and 35 years old who had mild COVID-19 (a few samples of this study predate the infection). Cell type and time point are not known.

The rearrangement uses TRBV19 and TRBJ1-1; no reliable D call. The CDR3 is made up of 18 amino acids. Per the germline V gene, CDR1 is LNHDA and CDR2 is SQIVND (reference sequence). V lost 6 bases and J 5 bases, leaving 28 bases between the germline ends. In nucleotides, the CDR3 is TGTGCCAGTAGCAGCCGGGTCAGGCCCCCGCGAGCGTGGACTGAAGCTTTCTTT. Its protein is CASSSRVRPPRAWTEAFF.

This chain uses TRBV25-1 with TRBJ1-2; D remains ambiguous. The CDR3 contains 16 residues. Trimming removed 4 bases at V and 7 bases at J, with 22 bases between. Germline V gives CDR1 MGHDK, CDR2 SYGVNS. CDR3 nucleotide sequence: TGTGCCAGCAGTGCCTCAGACACCCGAGGGATACTTGGCTACACCTTC. Translating gives CASSASDTRGILGYTF.

In this sample, this clonotype turned up many times. This chain links TRBV6-2 or TRBV6-3 with TRBJ2-7, with 7 bases identical to TRBD1. This CDR3 contains 16 residues. Germline CDR1 reads MNHEY; CDR2 reads SVGEGT. The trim removed 0 bases at V and 5 bases at J, leaving 10 bases unmatched. This CDR3 is CASSYSGSQGSHEQYV. The CDR3 nucleotides are TGTGCCAGCAGTTACTCCGGCTCACAGGGGAGCCACGAGCAGTACGTC.

This clonotype was recorded a few times. J is TRBJ1-2 and V is TRBV6-5; 7 bases are a match to TRBD1. The CDR3 has 14 residues. The V gene's germline CDR1 is MNHEY and CDR2 SVGAGI. After removal of 0 bases from V and 7 bases from J, the junction contained 5 bases not matched to a gene. This CDR3 is CASSYSTGQLGYTF. CDR3 sequence (DNA): TGTGCCAGCAGTTACTCGACGGGACAGCTTGGCTACACCTTC.

This clonotype was seen a few times. This chain connects TRBV7-2 to TRBJ2-3, with 8 positions matching TRBD2. This CDR3 is 14 amino acids long. The germline V gene has CDR1 SGHTA and CDR2 FQGNSA. J gave up 5 bases and V 3 bases, and 4 bases lay outside the gene matches. The CDR3 protein is CASSFSGAGDTQYF. CDR3 in DNA: TGTGCCAGCAGCTTTAGCGGGGCGGGAGATACGCAGTATTTT.

This clonotype was seen only a few times. The chain is built from TRBV6-5 and TRBJ1-6; 7 positions match TRBD1. J lost 6 bases, V lost 4 bases, and 9 bases had no gene match. Germline V gives CDR1 MNHEY, CDR2 SVGAGI. This CDR3 contains 16 residues. CDR3 amino acids: CASSSGNRGGNSPLHF. Here the CDR3 DNA reads TGTGCCAGCAGTTCGGGGAACAGGGGAGGTAATTCACCCCTCCACTTT.

There are a few counts of this clonotype. The chain combines TRBV6-6 with TRBJ2-2; D might be TRBD1 (5 bases). The germline V gene encodes CDR1 MNHNY and CDR2 SVGAGI (reference sequence). V was shortened by 6 bases and J by 6 bases, with 14 bases between the two germline ends. This CDR3 has 14 amino acids. The CDR3 loop reads CASRSNQGSGELFF. In nucleotides, the CDR3 is TGTGCCAGCAGATCCAATCAGGGATCCGGGGAGCTGTTTTTT.

This clonotype was counted between two and nine times. This chain links TRBV7-9 with TRBJ2-5, with D possibly called TRBD1 or TRBD2 (5 bases each). Per the germline V gene, CDR1 is SEHNR and CDR2 is FQNEAQ (reference sequence). Between the trimmed V and J ends, which lost 5 bases and 4 bases, there was a span of 11 bases. The CDR3 length is 13 residues. The CDR3 spells CASSGGRPETQYF. Written as DNA, the CDR3 is TGTGCCAGCAGCGGGGGACGTCCAGAGACCCAGTACTTC.

There are a few counts of this clonotype. The chain joins TRBV5-1 to TRBJ1-6; TRBD1 might be the D (5 bases). The germline V gene encodes CDR1 SGHRS and CDR2 YFSETQ. V was clipped by 4 bases and J by 7 bases, with 27 bases between them. The CDR3 is 19 residues long. CDR3 coding DNA: TGCGCCAGCAGCCCCATTGCCGGTGGGACTTCCCGTCCCAATTCACCCCTCCACTTT. It yields the protein CASSPIAGGTSRPNSPLHF.

This rearrangement joins TRBV3-1 to TRBJ1-5; TRBD1 agrees at 8 bases. CDR3 length: 15 amino acids. J gave up 4 bases and V 4 bases, and 6 bases lay outside the gene matches. CDR1 is LGHDT and CDR2 is YNNKEL in the germline V gene (reference sequence). This CDR3 is CASSLGTGHNQPQHF. The CDR3 nucleotides read TGTGCCAGCAGCCTGGGGACAGGCCATAATCAGCCCCAGCATTTT.

DNA of the CDR3: TGCAGTGCTAAACGGGGGGGCAGTCGGAACACCGGGGAGCTGTTTTTT. Amino acids: CSAKRGGSRNTGELFF. The chain combines TRBV20-1 with TRBJ2-2; 8 nucleotides line up with TRBD2. CDR3 length: 16 residues. Germline CDR1 reads DFQATT; CDR2 reads SNEGSKA (reference sequence). Trimming removed 4 bases from V and 1 base from J; junction bases left unmatched: 8.

There are many counts of this clonotype. The chain has TRBV7-2 and TRBJ2-1; D is uncertain. The V and J ends lost 3 bases and 7 bases respectively, with 7 bases between them. Germline V lookup: CDR1 SGHTA, CDR2 FQGNSA. The CDR3 contains 12 residues. The CDR3: CASSFLGNEQFF. As DNA, the CDR3 is TGTGCCAGCAGCTTCTTGGGGAATGAGCAGTTCTTC.

The chain uses TRBV7-2 and TRBJ2-3; D is uncertain. The CDR3 extends over 12 amino acids. The V end was cut by 5 bases, the J end by 6 bases, with 9 bases between. Germline V gives CDR1 SGHTA, CDR2 FQGNSA. CDR3 in amino acids: CASSPTLDTQYF. DNA for the CDR3: TGTGCCAGCAGCCCAACGTTGGATACGCAGTATTTT.

The rearrangement links TRBV6-2 or TRBV6-3 to TRBJ2-3; no reliable D call. V was trimmed by 7 bases and J by 2 bases, leaving 19 bases between them. The CDR3 extends over 16 amino acids. Germline V lookup: CDR1 MNHEY, CDR2 SVGEGT. As DNA, the CDR3 is TGTGCCAGCACAGCGAAGCCAGCTTTTGACACAGATACGCAGTATTTT. Translated: CASTAKPAFDTDTQYF.

Only a few counts were recorded for this clonotype. The V gene is TRBV20-1, the J gene TRBJ2-1; possibly TRBD2 for D (5 bases). This CDR3 spans 14 amino acids. Germline lookup yields CDR1 DFQATT and CDR2 SNEGSKA (reference sequence). The ends were cut back, 3 bases at V and 5 bases at J, with 14 bases in the middle. Here the CDR3 DNA reads TGCAGTGCTAGGCATTCGGGAAGAAACAATGAGCAGTTCTTC. This codes for CSARHSGRNNEQFF.

This clonotype was seen a handful of times. In DNA, the CDR3 is TGTGCCAGCAGTTACTTAGGTAGCGGGGGGGGTAATGAGCAGTTCTTC. Residues: CASSYLGSGGGNEQFF. This chain joins TRBV6-5 and TRBJ2-1; 11 nucleotides agree with TRBD2. The CDR3 contains 16 residues. Trimming removed 1 base from V and 7 bases from J; junction bases left unmatched: 6. Germline lookup yields CDR1 MNHEY and CDR2 SVGAGI.